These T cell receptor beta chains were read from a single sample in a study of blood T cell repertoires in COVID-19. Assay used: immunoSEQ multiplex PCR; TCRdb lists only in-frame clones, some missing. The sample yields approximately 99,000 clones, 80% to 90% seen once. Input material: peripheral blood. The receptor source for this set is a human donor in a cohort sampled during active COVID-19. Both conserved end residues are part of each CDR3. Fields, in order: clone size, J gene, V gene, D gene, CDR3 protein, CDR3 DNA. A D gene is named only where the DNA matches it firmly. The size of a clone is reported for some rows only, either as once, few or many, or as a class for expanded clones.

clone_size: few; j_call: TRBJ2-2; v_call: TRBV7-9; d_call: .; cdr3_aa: CAPTPGQGTTGELFF; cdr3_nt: TGTGCCCCAACACCTGGGCAGGGGACGACCGGGGAGCTGTTTTTT
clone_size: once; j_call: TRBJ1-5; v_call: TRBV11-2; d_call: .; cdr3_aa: CASSLGQGGQPQHF; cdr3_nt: TGTGCCAGCAGCTTAGGCCAGGGAGGTCAGCCCCAGCATTTT
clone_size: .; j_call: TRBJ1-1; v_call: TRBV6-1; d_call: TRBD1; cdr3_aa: CASSEDRGDTEAFF; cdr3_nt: TGTGCCAGCAGTGAAGACAGGGGAGACACTGAAGCTTTCTTT
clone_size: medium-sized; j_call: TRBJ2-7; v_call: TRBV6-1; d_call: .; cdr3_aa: CASSEMGRGYEQYF; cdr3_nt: TGTGCCAGCAGTGAAATGGGCAGGGGTTACGAGCAGTACTTC
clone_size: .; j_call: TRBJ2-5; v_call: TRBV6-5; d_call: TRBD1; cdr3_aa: CASSYLQGVKETQYF; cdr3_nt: TGTGCCAGCAGTTACCTCCAGGGGGTGAAGGAGACCCAGTACTTC
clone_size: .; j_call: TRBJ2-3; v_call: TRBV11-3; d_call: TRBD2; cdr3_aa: CASSLEGLLGDTQYF; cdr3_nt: TGTGCCAGCAGCTTAGAGGGACTATTAGGGGATACGCAGTATTTT
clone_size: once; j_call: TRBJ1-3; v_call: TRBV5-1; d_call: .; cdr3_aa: CASSLYVTGAAGNTIYF; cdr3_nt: TGCGCCAGCAGCTTATACGTGACAGGAGCTGCTGGAAACACCATATATTTT
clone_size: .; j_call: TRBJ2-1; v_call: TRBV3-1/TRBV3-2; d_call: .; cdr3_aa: CASSRSAGSSYNEQFF; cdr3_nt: TGTGCCAGCAGCCGATCTGCAGGAAGCTCCTACAATGAGCAGTTCTTC
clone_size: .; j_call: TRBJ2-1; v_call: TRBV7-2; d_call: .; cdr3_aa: CASSLAGVYNEQFF; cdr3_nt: TGTGCCAGCAGCTTAGCGGGAGTTTACAATGAGCAGTTCTTC
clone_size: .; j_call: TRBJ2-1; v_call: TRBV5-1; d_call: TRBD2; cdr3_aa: CASRRAAGNEQFF; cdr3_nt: TGCGCCAGCCGCCGGGCAGCGGGAAATGAGCAGTTCTTC